This record looks at one T cell receptor beta chain sequence and its context. The data were obtained in a study of blood T cell repertoires in COVID-19. Overall study context: Samples taken during acute and convalescent COVID-19 were collected in the United States, Italy and Spain.

Authors' analysis steps: Amplification with reference gene primers provided the estimates of nucleated cell counts. Profiling relied on immunoSEQ multiplex PCR, and the TCRdb table lists in-frame clones only, not all of them. V and J calls and clone size are those listed in that table; D and trimming were worked out from the DNA. The table includes fewer than 300,000 clones, just under 90% detected once. Seattle patient enrollment occurred during active infection, with longitudinal follow-up thereafter. V lost 2 bases to trimming and J lost 2 bases, with 16 bases between them. This CDR3 contains 16 residues. CDR1 SGDLS and CDR2 YYNGEE come from the germline V gene.

The J gene is TRBJ2-5, the V gene TRBV9; D perhaps matches TRBD2 (6 bases). The clonotype was recovered from a woman aged 50 to 65 with COVID-19, enrolled during active disease. Input material: peripheral blood. The CDR3 spells CASSVRGVGTQETQYF. DNA of the CDR3: TGTGCCAGCAGCGTTCGAGGGGTGGGGACTCAAGAGACCCAGTACTTC.